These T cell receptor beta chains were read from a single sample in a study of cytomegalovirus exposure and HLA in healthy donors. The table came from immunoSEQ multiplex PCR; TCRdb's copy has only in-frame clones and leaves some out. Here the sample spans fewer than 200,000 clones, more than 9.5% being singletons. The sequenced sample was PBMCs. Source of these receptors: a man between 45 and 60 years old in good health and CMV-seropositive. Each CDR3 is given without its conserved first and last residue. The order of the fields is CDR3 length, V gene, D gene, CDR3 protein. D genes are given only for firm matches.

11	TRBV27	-	ASSFSQNTEAF
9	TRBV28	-	ASSFGSHQY
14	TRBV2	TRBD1	ASTPQGGAYNSPLH
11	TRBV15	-	ATSRVMFGELF
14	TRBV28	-	ASSLGGGYYNSPLH
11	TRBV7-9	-	ASSPGIAYGYT
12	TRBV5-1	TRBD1	ASRSGTGGYEQF
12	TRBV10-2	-	ATRGEGGNSPLH
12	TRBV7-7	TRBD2	ASSFGLASGELF
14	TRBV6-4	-	ASSPELVSNTGELF
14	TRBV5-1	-	ASSLDSSPENSPLH
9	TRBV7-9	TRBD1	ASSSRDREY
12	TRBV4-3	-	ASSQRTSTDTQY
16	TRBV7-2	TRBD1	ASSLGMTGGAPSGGYT
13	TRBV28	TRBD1	ASSSIRDRGQPQH
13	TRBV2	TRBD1	ASSWTGALQETQY
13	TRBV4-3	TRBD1	ASSQEGQGRDEQF
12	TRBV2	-	ASRIQLTNEKLF
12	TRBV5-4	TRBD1	ASSHQLTGYEQY
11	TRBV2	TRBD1	ASKSAGGYGYT
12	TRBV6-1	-	ASSEEWGDDEQY
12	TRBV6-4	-	ASNATATNEKLF
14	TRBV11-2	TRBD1	ASSFPRDRGSQPQH
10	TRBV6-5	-	ASRTQYNEQF
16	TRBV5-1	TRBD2	ASSTLSGGSSGANVLT
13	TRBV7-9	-	ASSLGWTEQETQY
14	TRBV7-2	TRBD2	ASSTSGTNSYNEQF
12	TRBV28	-	ASSLAASYNEQF
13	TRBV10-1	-	ASSESKADSDTQY
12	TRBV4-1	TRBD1	ASSSGGLSGELF
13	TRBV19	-	ASSIDRDRNTEAF
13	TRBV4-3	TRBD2	ASSQTSGGAHEQY
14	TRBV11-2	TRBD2	ASSNTGGPFYNEQF
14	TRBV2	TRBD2	ASIVLAGATSYEQY
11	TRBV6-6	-	ASRESAQWTQY
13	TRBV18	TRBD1	ASSPPGQIYTEAF